Listed here are 31 T cell receptor beta chains from one sample, sequenced in a study of CD8 T cells in ankylosing spondylitis. Whole-study findings and limits: There was a TCR beta motif, made of roughly eight highly homologous variants, that appeared characteristic of ankylosing spondylitis blood.

MiXCR, run by TCRdb on the 5' RACE reads, gives a single entry per CDR3 protein. The sample records about 480,000 distinct CDR3 sequences, more than 15% being singletons. Their antigens remain unidentified. The sample was blood, either unsorted or a sorted T cell fraction (not recorded which). These receptors came from a male donor with ankylosing spondylitis.

V usage is TRBV11-2 and J usage is TRBJ2-5; D possibly corresponds to TRBD2 (6 bases). V lost 4 bases and J 9 bases, leaving 30 bases between the germline ends. CDR3 size: 18 residues. Germline CDR1 reads SGHAT; CDR2 reads FQNNGV. CDR3 amino acids: CASSSLPGWGVGPRAQYF. CDR3 bases: TGTGCCAGCAGCTCCCTCCCCGGTTGGGGGGTGGGGCCCAGGGCCCAGTACTTC.

This clonotype was seen only a few times. This chain joins TRBV4-1 and TRBJ2-7; 10 bases are a match to TRBD2. This CDR3 has 15 residues. The germline CDR1 and CDR2 sequences are MGHRA and YSYEKL. Trimming cost V 1 base and J 4 bases; bases outside gene matches: 4. The CDR3 DNA is TGCGCCAGCAGCCAAGGTTCTAGCGGGAGATACGAGCAGTACTTC. As protein: CASSQGSSGRYEQYF.

This clonotype was observed a few times. V usage is TRBV20-1 and J usage is TRBJ1-2, with D unresolved. V was trimmed by 5 bases and J by 2 bases, leaving 12 bases between them. Germline lookup yields CDR1 DFQATT and CDR2 SNEGSKA (reference sequence). This CDR3 spans 13 amino acids. This CDR3 is CSAFTPSNYGYTF. CDR3 nucleotide sequence: TGCAGTGCTTTTACACCATCAAACTATGGCTACACCTTC.

The chain recombines TRBV4-1 with TRBJ2-7; TRBD1 matches 7 bases. Germline assignment: CDR1 MGHRA and CDR2 YSYEKL. Trimming cost V 1 base and J 0 bases; bases outside gene matches: 6. The CDR3 runs 16 residues. For the CDR3, the DNA is TGCGCCAGCAGCCAAGGTACCGGGACAGCCTCCTACGAGCAGTACTTC. It yields the protein CASSQGTGTASYEQYF.

This chain links TRBV18 with TRBJ2-3; D may correspond to TRBD1 or TRBD2 (5 bases each). The CDR3 is 14 amino acids. Trimming shortened V by 5 bases and J by 2 bases, and 11 bases separated the two germline ends. Germline CDR1 is KGHSH and CDR2 is LQKENI. The CDR3 coding sequence is TGTGCCAGCTCAACCGGGACGGACACAGATACGCAGTATTTT. Translation gives CASSTGTDTDTQYF. Filled out from reference TRBV18 and TRBJ2-3, the complete variable domain reads NAGVMQNPRHLVRRRGQEARLRCSPMKGHSHVYWYRQLPEEGLKFMVYLQKENIIDESGMPKERFSAEFPKEGPSILRIQQVVRGDSAAYFCASSTGTDTDTQYFGPGTRLTVL.

The chain uses TRBV7-6 and TRBJ2-1; 7 positions agree with TRBD2. V shed 2 bases and J 5 bases; nucleotides not matched to a gene: 6. Germline loops: CDR1 SGHVS, CDR2 FNYEAQ. This CDR3 spans 15 amino acids. Here the CDR3 DNA reads TGTGCCAGCAGCTTATGGGAGGGAGGGGACAATGAGCAGTTCTTC. This translates into CASSLWEGGDNEQFF. Full variable domain (outside the CDR3, taken from reference TRBV7-6 and TRBJ2-1): GAGVSQSPRYKVTKRGQDVALRCDPISGHVSLYWYRQALGQGPEFLTYFNYEAQQDKSGLPNDRFSAERPEGSISTLTIQRTEQRDSAMYRCASSLWEGGDNEQFFGPGTRLTVL.

This chain joins TRBV5-5 and TRBJ2-3; TRBD1 matches 9 bases. CDR3 length: 14 amino acids. The J segment lost 7 bases and the V segment lost 0 bases, leaving 3 bases of the junction unmatched. Germline values: CDR1 SGHKS, CDR2 YYEKEE (reference sequence). CDR3 in DNA: TGTGCCAGCAGCTTGGACAGGGGGCTCTATACGCAGTATTTT. Encoded protein: CASSLDRGLYTQYF.

This chain joins TRBV9 and TRBJ2-1, with a tentative D call TRBD2 (6 bases). Germline CDR1 is SGDLS and CDR2 is YYNGEE. Trimming shortened V by 4 bases and J by 7 bases, and 18 bases separated the two germline ends. This CDR3 is built from 15 residues. The CDR3 DNA reads as TGTGCCAGCAGCCCATACTCCGGACTACCTAATGAGCAGTTCTTC. Translating it yields CASSPYSGLPNEQFF. Combining the CDR3 with reference TRBV9 and TRBJ2-1 gives the whole variable domain DSGVTQTPKHLITATGQRVTLRCSPRSGDLSVYWYQQSLDQGLQFLIQYYNGEERAKGNILERFSAQQFPDLHSELNLSSLELGDSALYFCASSPYSGLPNEQFFGPGTRLTVL.

The chain combines TRBV18 with TRBJ2-4, with a weak D call TRBD1 (6 bases). CDR1 is KGHSH, CDR2 LQKENI, per germline. Between the trimmed V and J ends, which lost 3 bases and 8 bases, there was a span of 14 bases. The length of the CDR3 is 14 residues. CDR3: CASSPLGDTDIQYF. For the CDR3, the DNA is TGTGCCAGCTCACCTCTTGGGGACACGGACATTCAGTACTTC.

The chain joins TRBV5-4 to TRBJ1-1, with 7 positions matching TRBD1. The CDR3 has 15 amino acids. Germline values: CDR1 SGHNT, CDR2 YYREEE (reference sequence). The V gene end was trimmed by 0 bases and the J gene end by 1 base; junction bases not matched to a gene: 3. CDR3 protein: CASSLGTGRNTEAFF. The CDR3 DNA reads TGTGCCAGCAGCTTGGGGACAGGTCGGAACACTGAAGCTTTCTTT.

In its sample, this clonotype was seen many times. The rearrangement uses TRBV25-1 and TRBJ2-1; TRBD1 might be the D (5 bases). The CDR3 length is 12 residues. Trimming shortened V by 5 bases and J by 9 bases, and 11 bases separated the two germline ends. Germline loops: CDR1 MGHDK, CDR2 SYGVNS. CDR3 DNA sequence: TGTGCCAGCAGTACCCAGGGTGGTGAGCAGTTCTTC. Residues: CASSTQGGEQFF.

This clonotype was observed a handful of times. V usage is TRBV2 and J usage is TRBJ1-1; 7 bases match TRBD1. Germline CDR1 reads SNHLY; CDR2 reads FYNNEI. The V segment lost 6 bases and the J segment 5 bases; nucleotides outside the gene matches: 6. The CDR3 sequence is 13 residues long. The CDR3 reads CASRQGIGTEAFF. CDR3 DNA: TGTGCCAGCAGACAGGGGATCGGGACTGAAGCTTTCTTT.

The genes are TRBV12-5 and TRBJ2-5; TRBD1 aligns across 10 bases. V shed 5 bases, J shed 14 bases, and the junction held 8 bases outside the gene matches. Germline values: CDR1 LGHNT, CDR2 FRNRAP. The CDR3 loop spans 12 amino acids. The CDR3 DNA reads TGTGCTAGTGGTGGGGACAGGGGTTCCTCATACTTC. It encodes CASGGDRGSSYF.

The CDR3 DNA reads TGTGCCATCGGGGGGTCGGGCGGCTACACCTTC. It specifies CAIGGSGGYTF. This chain connects TRBV10-3 to TRBJ1-2; weak D call: TRBD1 (5 bases). Trimming removed 8 bases at V and 8 bases at J, with 12 bases between. The CDR3 runs 11 residues. Germline V gene sequence: CDR1 ENHRY, CDR2 SYGVKD.

This clonotype was observed at least ten times. The chain has TRBV7-2 and TRBJ2-2; D is unresolved. Germline CDR1 SGHTA, CDR2 FQGNSA. This CDR3 spans 14 amino acids. V was cut by 1 base and J by 4 bases, with 7 bases left in between. The CDR3 protein is CASSLEVGTGELFF. The CDR3 DNA follows: TGTGCCAGCAGCTTAGAAGTGGGCACCGGGGAGCTGTTTTTT. Full variable domain (rest looked up from reference TRBV7-2 and TRBJ2-2): GAGVSQSPSNKVTEKGKDVELRCDPISGHTALYWYRQSLGQGLEFLIYFQGNSAPDKSGLPSDRFSAERTGGSVSTLTIQRTQQEDSAVYLCASSLEVGTGELFFGEGSRLTVL.

This clonotype has at least ten counts. The chain recombines TRBV20-1 with TRBJ2-1; D uncertain. The CDR3 has 13 residues. Germline values: CDR1 DFQATT, CDR2 SNEGSKA (reference sequence). Trimming left V 1 base short and J 12 bases short, with 16 bases between. The CDR3 DNA reads as TGCAGTGCTAGAGTTACTGGAGAGAGAGTGCAGTTCTTC. Translating gives CSARVTGERVQFF.

The chain combines TRBV20-1 with TRBJ2-2; weak D call: TRBD2 (6 bases). V was cut by 6 bases and J by 2 bases, with 19 bases left in between. The length of the CDR3 is 16 residues. The germline gives CDR1 DFQATT, CDR2 SNEGSKA (reference sequence). The CDR3 sequence: CSASPTTRRNTGELFF. The CDR3 bases are TGCAGTGCAAGCCCCACGACTAGACGCAACACCGGGGAGCTGTTTTTT.

This clonotype was seen only a few times. J is TRBJ2-5 and V is TRBV6-1; D may be TRBD2 (5 bases). CDR1 and CDR2 (germline): MNHNS, SASEGT. The ends were cut back, 2 bases at V and 5 bases at J, with 12 bases in the middle. This CDR3 spans 14 amino acids. The CDR3: CASSEPRGWETQYF. In DNA form, the CDR3 reads TGTGCCAGCAGTGAACCCCGGGGATGGGAGACCCAGTACTTC.

The V and J genes are TRBV3-1 and TRBJ2-2; 12 nucleotides align to TRBD2. Per the germline V gene, CDR1 is LGHDT and CDR2 is YNNKEL (reference sequence). The CDR3 runs 18 residues. The ends lost 1 base at V and 1 base at J; junction bases unmatched: 4. The CDR3 nucleotides are TGTGCCAGCAGCCAAGGACTAGCGGGGGAACTGAACACCGGGGAGCTGTTTTTT. Translating gives CASSQGLAGELNTGELFF.

This chain uses TRBV9 with TRBJ1-2; D remains ambiguous. CDR1 is SGDLS, CDR2 YYNGEE, per germline. V was trimmed by 0 bases and J by 8 bases, leaving 8 bases between them. The CDR3 totals 12 residues. CDR3 in amino acids: CASSVGFVGYTF. The CDR3 nucleotides are TGTGCCAGCAGCGTAGGATTCGTGGGCTACACCTTC.

This sequence joins TRBV7-9 and TRBJ2-2, with D possibly matching TRBD1 (6 bases). The V gene lost 3 bases and the J gene lost 7 bases, with 12 bases spanning the gap. The CDR3 runs to 14 residues. CDR1 is SEHNR and CDR2 is FQNEAQ in the germline V gene (reference sequence). The CDR3, as DNA: TGTGCCAGCAGCTTGGACAGCAGAAACGGGGAGCTGTTTTTT. Translating it yields CASSLDSRNGELFF.

This clonotype was seen a handful of times. The chain uses TRBV2 and TRBJ2-1; D unresolved. The CDR3 extends over 10 amino acids. The ends were cut back, 6 bases at V and 7 bases at J, with 4 bases in the middle. CDR1 is SNHLY, CDR2 FYNNEI, per germline. CDR3 amino acids: CASRRNEQFF. The CDR3 DNA sequence: TGTGCCAGCAGGCGGAATGAGCAGTTCTTC.

This clonotype has just a few counts. The gene calls are TRBV20-1 and TRBJ2-3, with TRBD2 identical over 14 bases. CDR3 size: 15 residues. After removal of 5 bases from V and 10 bases from J, the junction contained 11 bases not matched to a gene. The germline gives CDR1 DFQATT, CDR2 SNEGSKA (reference sequence). CDR3 DNA: TGCAGTGCTGGCGGGACTAGCGGGAGCGGAAGATCGCAGTATTTT. It is translated as CSAGGTSGSGRSQYF.

J is TRBJ2-2 and V is TRBV20-1; 13 bases agree with TRBD2. The length of the CDR3 is 15 residues. V lost 6 bases, J lost 7 bases, and 8 bases stayed unmatched. Germline CDR1 reads DFQATT; CDR2 reads SNEGSKA (reference sequence). CDR3 protein: CSAPGTSGNSGELFF. The CDR3 DNA reads TGCAGTGCACCCGGGACTAGCGGGAATAGCGGGGAGCTGTTTTTT.

This clonotype occurred many times. The chain recombines TRBV7-9 with TRBJ2-5; TRBD2 matches at 7 bases. The CDR3 is 16 amino acids. Germline V lookup: CDR1 SEHNR, CDR2 FQNEAQ (reference sequence). V trimming: 5 bases; J trimming: 3 bases; junction bases outside the gene matches: 12. CDR3 DNA sequence: TGTGCCAGCAGCCTAACCGCCACTAGCGACAAAGAGACCCAGTACTTC. Protein sequence: CASSLTATSDKETQYF.

At least ten counts were recorded for this clonotype. The rearrangement joins TRBV29-1 to TRBJ1-1, with a tentative D call TRBD1 (6 bases). The length of the CDR3 is 14 residues. V dropped 7 bases and J dropped 0 bases, with 15 bases sitting between them. Looked up from germline, CDR1 is SQVTM and CDR2 is ANQGSEA. This chain's CDR3 is CSGNTGHMNTEAFF. CDR3 nucleotide sequence: TGCAGCGGGAATACGGGACACATGAACACTGAAGCTTTCTTT.

This clonotype was seen a few times. The chain uses TRBV20-1 and TRBJ2-7, with 13 bases matching TRBD2. The germline gives CDR1 DFQATT, CDR2 SNEGSKA (reference sequence). This CDR3 has 16 amino acids. V dropped 5 bases and J dropped 7; count of bases not matched to a gene: 14. The CDR3 is CSAVQLAGGARGEQYF. Written as DNA, the CDR3 is TGCAGTGCTGTACAACTAGCGGGAGGGGCAAGGGGAGAGCAGTACTTC.

This clonotype occurred a few times. The gene calls are TRBV28 and TRBJ2-2; D is unclear. This CDR3 comprises 16 residues. V lost 2 bases and J 0 bases, leaving 10 bases between the germline ends. The germline V gene has CDR1 MDHEN and CDR2 SYDVKM. The CDR3 here is CASSLIGAANTGELFF. The CDR3 region has the DNA TGTGCCAGCAGTTTAATTGGTGCAGCGAACACCGGGGAGCTGTTTTTT.

There are many counts of this clonotype. V usage is TRBV3-1 and J usage is TRBJ1-3; D not certain. CDR1 LGHDT and CDR2 YNNKEL come from the germline V gene (reference sequence). The CDR3 spans 11 residues. V lost 8 bases and J 8 bases, leaving 10 bases between the germline ends. CDR3 protein: CASGGSHTIYF. The CDR3 DNA sequence: TGTGCCAGCGGCGGGAGTCACACCATATATTTT.

The V and J genes are TRBV28 and TRBJ1-2; D remains ambiguous. CDR3 length equals 12 residues. V was trimmed by 6 bases and J by 8 bases, leaving 13 bases between them. Per the germline V gene, CDR1 is MDHEN and CDR2 is SYDVKM. The CDR3 nucleotides are TGTGCCAGCAGCATCAGTGATATGGGCTACACCTTC. Translation: CASSISDMGYTF.

This CDR3 reads CASRPRDRATGGTQYF. The CDR3, as DNA: TGTGCCAGCAGGCCAAGAGACAGGGCCACCGGAGGGACCCAGTACTTC. This sequence joins TRBV7-9 and TRBJ2-5, with 7 bases matching TRBD1. In germline, CDR1 is SEHNR, CDR2 FQNEAQ (reference sequence). With V trimmed by 6 bases and J by 7 bases, 17 bases remained unmatched. CDR3 length: 16 residues.